Shown below are 12 T cell receptor beta chains from a single sample sequenced in a study of blood T cell repertoires in COVID-19. Libraries were prepared by immunoSEQ multiplex PCR; TCRdb keeps only in-frame clonotypes and omits some of them. The repertoire holds some 280,000 clones, with approximately 91% as singletons. Sequencing used peripheral blood. The receptors come from a woman aged 40-49 years who had recovered from COVID-19.

The rearrangement links TRBV27 to TRBJ2-7; 7 nucleotides align to TRBD2. V lost 7 bases to trimming and J lost 0 bases; unmatched junction nucleotides: 9. This CDR3 has 15 residues. Germline-derived CDR1 and CDR2 are MNHEY and SMNVEV (reference sequence). As DNA, the CDR3 is TGTGCCAGCACTACCACTAGCGAGAGCTCCTACGAGCAGTACTTC. It codes for CASTTTSESSYEQYF.

The chain employs TRBV20-1 and TRBJ2-3; the D is unclear. Trimming took off 3 bases at V and 7 bases at J, with 8 bases between the two ends. This CDR3 has 11 amino acids. Germline CDR1 is DFQATT and CDR2 is SNEGSKA (reference sequence). In nucleotides, the CDR3 is TGCAGTGCTAGGGCTGAAAATACGCAGTATTTT. Amino acids: CSARAENTQYF.

Only one count was recorded for this clone. The rearrangement links TRBV7-6 to TRBJ2-3; TRBD1 matches at 9 bases. The CDR3 is 16 amino acids. The trim removed 4 bases at V and 1 base at J, leaving 6 bases unmatched. CDR1 is SGHVS, CDR2 FNYEAQ, per germline. The CDR3 spells CASSYRTGDGTDTQYF. The CDR3 DNA reads TGTGCCAGCAGCTATAGGACAGGGGACGGCACAGATACGCAGTATTTT.

The rearrangement links TRBV24-1 to TRBJ2-2, with 8 bases aligning to TRBD2. The germline CDR1 and CDR2 sequences are KGHDR and SFDVKD. The CDR3 length is 19 residues. V gave up 2 bases and J gave up 2 bases; unmatched junction bases: 12. This CDR3 is CATSDSTGLALPNTGELFF. CDR3 nucleotides: TGTGCCACCAGTGATTCCACCGGACTAGCCTTACCTAACACCGGGGAGCTGTTTTTT.

This clone has just one count. This chain joins TRBV28 and TRBJ2-7; 7 bases agree with TRBD2. Trimming cost V 6 bases and J 6 bases; bases outside gene matches: 17. The V gene's germline CDR1 is MDHEN and CDR2 SYDVKM. This CDR3 has 16 amino acids. For the CDR3, the DNA is TGTGCCAGCAGATCACATCGGGGCGGGAGTGTTAGCGAGCAGTACTTC. Residues: CASRSHRGGSVSEQYF.

This clone was counted between two and nine times. V and J are TRBV2 and TRBJ2-7, with TRBD2 matching over 7 bases. V was pared by 3 bases and J by 7 bases, with 3 bases of the junction left unmatched. Germline lookup yields CDR1 SNHLY and CDR2 FYNNEI. The CDR3 runs 12 residues. The CDR3 reads CASSEGSGEQYF. DNA of the CDR3: TGTGCCAGCAGTGAGGGTAGCGGGGAGCAGTACTTC.

The chain links TRBV13 to TRBJ2-7, with D tentatively TRBD2 (7 bases). Germline V gives CDR1 PRHDT, CDR2 FYEKMQ (reference sequence). The CDR3 is 15 amino acids. V lost 5 bases, J lost 4 bases, and 18 bases lay in between. The CDR3 here is CASSRGGARMYEQYF. The CDR3, as DNA: TGTGCCAGCAGCAGAGGGGGGGCGCGGATGTACGAGCAGTACTTC.

This clone has just a few counts. The chain is built from TRBV11-3 and TRBJ2-5, with D unclear. CDR1 is SGHNT and CDR2 is YENEEA in the germline V gene. V was pared by 5 bases and J by 2 bases, with 12 bases between. The CDR3 runs to 14 residues. For the CDR3, the DNA is TGTGCCAGCAGCGGATCAGGCTATCAAGAGACCCAGTACTTC. It is translated as CASSGSGYQETQYF.

V usage is TRBV5-4 and J usage is TRBJ1-1, with D uncertain. In germline, CDR1 is SGHNT, CDR2 YYREEE (reference sequence). The V and J ends lost 1 base and 6 bases respectively, with 10 bases between them. This CDR3 has 13 amino acids. The CDR3 here is CASSLNSIPEAFF. CDR3 sequence (DNA): TGTGCCAGCAGCTTGAACAGTATACCTGAAGCTTTCTTT.

This chain uses TRBV27 with TRBJ1-5; D unclear. Germline V gene sequence: CDR1 MNHEY, CDR2 SMNVEV (reference sequence). Trimming removed 4 bases from V and 3 bases from J, with 10 bases in between. The CDR3 is made up of 14 amino acids. The CDR3 nucleotides read TGTGCCAGCAGTTCTCCGGGATTCAATCAGCCCCAGCATTTT. Protein sequence: CASSSPGFNQPQHF.

This chain links TRBV11-3 with TRBJ2-7, with D tentatively TRBD2 (6 bases). This CDR3 is 17 amino acids long. V gave up 2 bases and J gave up 1 base, with 18 bases separating them. Germline V lookup: CDR1 SGHNT, CDR2 YENEEA. The CDR3 region has the DNA TGTGCCAGCAGCTTATCCTACCCCGGGACTCGTTCCTACGAGCAGTACTTC. It encodes CASSLSYPGTRSYEQYF.

This clone was observed once. The rearrangement joins TRBV7-9 to TRBJ2-5; D may be TRBD2 (5 bases). V shed 6 bases and J shed 5 bases, with 10 bases lying between them. The germline CDR1 and CDR2 sequences are SEHNR and FQNEAQ (reference sequence). The CDR3 runs to 12 residues. This CDR3 is CASRSGWETQYF. The CDR3 DNA reads as TGTGCCAGCAGGAGCGGTTGGGAGACCCAGTACTTC.